This TCR beta chain was recovered during a study of T cells in Graves' hyperthyroidism and ophthalmopathy. Amplification of TCR beta CDR3 regions used RNA as the template. First-round RT-PCR targeting the TCR CDR3 was performed with the HTBI primer set. TCRdb reanalysed the multiplex PCR reads using MiXCR and keeps one entry per CDR3 protein. The top ten clones hold roughly 20% of a sample with around 620,000 distinct CDR3 sequences, roughly 46% of them seen once. Trimming left V 6 bases short and J 0 bases short, with 11 bases between. Germline values: CDR1 SQVTM, CDR2 ANQGSEA. This CDR3 comprises 13 residues. General observations from the study: In simple terms, a model built on 13 V-J features told ophthalmopathy apart from stable hyperthyroidism.

The count of this clonotype is one. Its antigen is still unknown. This clonotype was sampled from an adult woman with Graves' disease, either hyperthyroidism or ophthalmopathy (not recorded which). Sequenced: peripheral blood or thyroid tissue (not recorded which). V usage is TRBV29-1 and J usage is TRBJ1-1, with D possibly TRBD1 on 5 matching bases. The CDR3 DNA follows: TGCAGCGTGACGAAGGGGATGAACACTGAAGCTTTCTTT. It yields the protein CSVTKGMNTEAFF.